Below, 20 T cell receptor beta chains from the same sample are listed, as sequenced in a study of CD8+CD57+ T cells in acquired aplastic anemia. The use of genomic DNA as template underpinned the TCR beta VDJ and CDR3 profiling. MiXCR, applied by TCRdb to the reads, yields one record per CDR3 protein. The sample has 150,000 to 200,000 distinct CDR3 sequences; 64% are singletons. Material for sequencing was sorted CD4+, CD8+, or CD8+CD57+ T cells (not recorded which) from PBMCs. These receptors all come from a human donor with severe aplastic anemia or a healthy control (not recorded which).

The chain couples TRBV9 to TRBJ2-7, with D possibly being TRBD2 (6 bases). Trimming took off 7 bases at V and 5 bases at J, with 22 bases between the two ends. CDR3 length: 15 residues. The germline gives CDR1 SGDLS, CDR2 YYNGEE. The CDR3 region has the DNA TGTGCCAGCGAAGACGCGAACACCGGGGAGGACGAGCAGTACTTC. Translated, it gives CASEDANTGEDEQYF.

This clonotype was counted ten times or more. V gene TRBV18 combines with J gene TRBJ1-1; D not resolved. V lost 1 base and J 1 base, leaving 4 bases between the germline ends. From germline, CDR1 is KGHSH and CDR2 LQKENI. This CDR3 contains 13 residues. DNA of the CDR3: TGTGCCAGCTCACCACACAAGAACACTGAAGCTTTCTTT. Translated: CASSPHKNTEAFF.

The gene calls are TRBV7-8 and TRBJ2-3; 9 bases agree with TRBD1. CDR3 length: 14 amino acids. Germline CDR1 and CDR2: SGHVS and FQNEAQ. With 4 bases clipped from V and 8 bases from J, the junction kept 7 bases outside the gene matches. CDR3 nucleotides: TGTGCCAGCAGCTCCCTGACAGGGGGTCCTACGCAGTATTTT. It is translated as CASSSLTGGPTQYF.

This clonotype came up once. CDR3 nucleotides: TGTGCCATCAGTGAGTCAACGGCTGAAGCTTTCTTT. It codes for CAISESTAEAFF. This rearrangement joins TRBV10-3 to TRBJ1-1; D gene unclear. This CDR3 has 12 residues. The germline CDR1 and CDR2 sequences are ENHRY and SYGVKD. The V end lost 0 bases, the J end lost 6 bases, and 5 bases lay between the germline ends.

This clonotype was counted only a few times. The chain carries TRBV29-1 and TRBJ2-7, with D hard to call. CDR1 is SQVTM, CDR2 ANQGSEA, per germline. This CDR3 comprises 13 residues. V was trimmed by 5 bases and J by 2 bases, leaving 13 bases between them. CDR3 sequence (DNA): TGCAGCGTTCATGACGGGCTCACCTACGAGCAGTACTTC. Translated: CSVHDGLTYEQYF.

A few counts support this clonotype. This may be a read error, as it is one base from a much larger clone. The genes are TRBV5-1 and TRBJ1-1; no firm D call. Germline V CDR1 and CDR2: SGHRS, YFSETQ. The CDR3 length is 14 residues. Between the trimmed V and J ends, which lost 4 bases and 10 bases, there was a span of 20 bases. The CDR3: CASSLDQTAFGAFF. The CDR3 bases are TGCGCCAGCAGCCTCGATCAGACTGCATTTGGAGCTTTCTTT. The variable domain in full, completed from reference TRBV5-1 and TRBJ1-1, reads KAGVTQTPRYLIKTRGQQVTLSCSPISGHRSVSWYQQTPGQGLQFLFEYFSETQRNKGNFPGRFSGRQFSNSRSEMNVSTLELGDSALYLCASSLDQTAFGAFFGQGTRLTVV.

CDR3 DNA: TGTGCCATCCGGGAGGGACGTGAGGAAAAACTGTTTTTT. It yields the protein CAIREGREEKLFF. The rearrangement joins TRBV10-3 to TRBJ1-4, with D maybe TRBD1 (5 bases). From germline, CDR1 is ENHRY and CDR2 SYGVKD. The CDR3 covers 13 residues. Deletions cut 8 bases from V and 8 bases from J, with 15 bases between.

This rearrangement joins TRBV15 to TRBJ2-7, with 8 bases lining up with TRBD1. The length of the CDR3 is 14 residues. Looked up from germline, CDR1 is LNHNV and CDR2 is YYDKDF (reference sequence). The V segment lost 4 bases and the J segment 6 bases; nucleotides outside the gene matches: 8. CDR3 coding DNA: TGTGCCACCAGCACATCGACAGGGGTGGGCGAGCAGTACTTC. Translated, it gives CATSTSTGVGEQYF.

The rearrangement uses TRBV15 and TRBJ2-1; D might be TRBD1 or TRBD2, each matching 6 bases. Germline assignment: CDR1 LNHNV and CDR2 YYDKDF (reference sequence). The CDR3 loop spans 12 amino acids. Trimming removed 4 bases at V and 9 bases at J, with 10 bases between. CDR3 protein: CATSTKGGEQFF. The CDR3 nucleotides read TGTGCCACCAGCACTAAGGGGGGTGAGCAGTTCTTC.

The CDR3 loop reads CASTQPDRAYNSPLHF. The CDR3 region has the DNA TGTGCCAGCACCCAACCCGACAGGGCCTATAATTCACCCCTCCACTTT. The chain carries TRBV2 and TRBJ1-6, with 7 positions matching TRBD1. The CDR3 covers 16 residues. In germline, CDR1 is SNHLY, CDR2 FYNNEI. The J segment lost 2 bases and the V segment lost 7 bases, leaving 8 bases of the junction unmatched. The full variable domain, with the rest looked up from reference TRBV2 and TRBJ1-6, is EPEVTQTPSHQVTQMGQEVILRCVPISNHLYFYWYRQILGQKVEFLVSFYNNEISEKSEIFDDQFSVERPDGSNFTLKIRSTKLEDSAMYFCASTQPDRAYNSPLHFGNGTRLTVT.

The chain is built from TRBV20-1 and TRBJ1-1, with 8 bases matching TRBD1. The CDR3 totals 16 residues. J gave up 7 bases and V 0 bases, and 13 bases lay outside the gene matches. Germline V gene lookup returns CDR1 DFQATT and CDR2 SNEGSKA (reference sequence). The CDR3 loop is CSARDPESGRGREAFF. CDR3 DNA sequence: TGCAGTGCTAGAGATCCGGAGAGTGGCAGGGGGCGTGAAGCTTTCTTT.

This clonotype was recorded many times. V is TRBV19 and J is TRBJ1-6; maybe TRBD1 (5 bases). The V gene's germline CDR1 is LNHDA and CDR2 SQIVND (reference sequence). This CDR3 is built from 13 residues. V lost 8 bases and J 9 bases, leaving 14 bases between the germline ends. CDR3 bases: TGTGCCAGTTTGCCGGGACTCGGTTCACCCCTCCACTTT. Translated, it gives CASLPGLGSPLHF.

The J gene is TRBJ2-2, the V gene TRBV9, with no clear D. Germline assignment: CDR1 SGDLS and CDR2 YYNGEE. Trimming stripped 2 bases from V and 4 bases from J, with 12 bases between. The CDR3 is 15 residues long. Here the CDR3 DNA reads TGTGCCAGCAGCGTGTCCGGGCTCCTCACCGGGGAGCTGTTTTTT. It translates to CASSVSGLLTGELFF.

The sample holds a few counts of this clonotype. J is TRBJ2-5 and V is TRBV7-8, with a tentative D call TRBD2 (6 bases). Germline CDR1 SGHVS, CDR2 FQNEAQ. The length of the CDR3 is 14 residues. Trimming left V 5 bases short and J 4 bases short, with 14 bases between. This chain's CDR3 is CASSVVREAETQYF. The CDR3 DNA follows: TGTGCCAGCAGCGTGGTCAGGGAGGCAGAGACCCAGTACTTC.

The V and J genes are TRBV20-1 and TRBJ2-3; D possibly matches TRBD1 or TRBD2 (6 bases each). CDR3 length: 14 amino acids. Germline lookup yields CDR1 DFQATT and CDR2 SNEGSKA (reference sequence). CDR3 protein: CGVSRGPGTDTQYF. In DNA, the CDR3 is TGCGGTGTGTCTCGGGGGCCCGGCACAGATACGCAGTATTTT.

The rearrangement joins TRBV7-8 to TRBJ1-4; D is undetermined. The V end was cut by 6 bases, the J end by 1 base, with 9 bases between. Germline assignment: CDR1 SGHVS and CDR2 FQNEAQ. CDR3 length: 14 amino acids. In DNA form, the CDR3 reads TGTGCCAGCAGTCTGGGCCAAACTAATGAAAAACTGTTTTTT. Its protein is CASSLGQTNEKLFF.

The chain recombines TRBV7-9 with TRBJ1-1, with D uncertain. CDR3 length: 13 residues. V shed 5 bases and J shed 7 bases, with 14 bases lying between them. Germline lookup yields CDR1 SEHNR and CDR2 FQNEAQ (reference sequence). The CDR3 spells CASSQDRRGEAFF. The CDR3 region has the DNA TGTGCCAGCAGCCAAGATCGACGGGGTGAAGCTTTCTTT.

The chain joins TRBV10-2 to TRBJ1-6; 7 bases are a match to TRBD1. CDR1 is WSHSY, CDR2 SAAADI, per germline. The CDR3 sequence is 15 residues long. V was clipped by 0 bases and J by 8 bases; unmatched bases: 4. The CDR3 nucleotides read TGCGCCAGCAGTGAGTCGACCAGGGGGGATTCACCCCTCCACTTT. This codes for CASSESTRGDSPLHF.

The chain is built from TRBV29-1 and TRBJ2-7; possible D gene TRBD1, 6 bases. Trimming removed 1 base from V and 12 bases from J, with 25 bases in between. Germline values: CDR1 SQVTM, CDR2 ANQGSEA. The CDR3 is 15 amino acids. DNA for the CDR3: TGCAGCGTTGAAGGTGGCAGCTCTATGGGACACGGCATGTACTTC. This gives the protein CSVEGGSSMGHGMYF.

This chain links TRBV5-6 with TRBJ2-3; 14 bases agree with TRBD2. This CDR3 has 18 amino acids. Trimming cost V 3 bases and J 0 bases; bases outside gene matches: 6. Germline V gene sequence: CDR1 SGHDT, CDR2 YYEEEE. Here the CDR3 DNA reads TGTGCCAGCAGCTACGGACTAGCGGGAGGATTTAGCACAGATACGCAGTATTTT. Amino acids: CASSYGLAGGFSTDTQYF.